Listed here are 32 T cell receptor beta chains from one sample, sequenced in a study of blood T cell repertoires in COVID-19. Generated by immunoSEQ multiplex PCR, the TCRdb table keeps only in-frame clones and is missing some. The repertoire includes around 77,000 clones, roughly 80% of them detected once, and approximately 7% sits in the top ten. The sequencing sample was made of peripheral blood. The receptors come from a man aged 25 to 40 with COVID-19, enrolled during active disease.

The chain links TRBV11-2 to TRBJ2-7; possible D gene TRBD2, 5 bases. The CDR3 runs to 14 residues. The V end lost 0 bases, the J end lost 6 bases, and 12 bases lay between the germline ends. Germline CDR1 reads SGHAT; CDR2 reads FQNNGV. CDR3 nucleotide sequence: TGTGCCAGCAGCTTAGATGGGCCCCGGGGCGAGCAGTACTTC. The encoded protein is CASSLDGPRGEQYF.

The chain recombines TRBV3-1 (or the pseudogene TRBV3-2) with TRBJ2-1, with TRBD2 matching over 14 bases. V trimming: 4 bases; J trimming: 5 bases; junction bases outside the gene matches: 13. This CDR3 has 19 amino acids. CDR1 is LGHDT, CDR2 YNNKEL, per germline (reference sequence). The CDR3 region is CASSPGTSGREAGDNEQFF. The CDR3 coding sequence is TGTGCCAGCAGCCCAGGGACTAGCGGGAGAGAGGCGGGGGACAATGAGCAGTTCTTC.

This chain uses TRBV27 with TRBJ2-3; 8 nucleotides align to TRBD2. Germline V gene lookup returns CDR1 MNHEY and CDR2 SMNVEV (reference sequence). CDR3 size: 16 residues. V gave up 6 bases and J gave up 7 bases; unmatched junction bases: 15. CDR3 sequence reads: CASSHSGTSRGNTQYF. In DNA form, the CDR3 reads TGTGCCAGCAGCCATAGCGGGACTTCCAGGGGAAATACGCAGTATTTT.

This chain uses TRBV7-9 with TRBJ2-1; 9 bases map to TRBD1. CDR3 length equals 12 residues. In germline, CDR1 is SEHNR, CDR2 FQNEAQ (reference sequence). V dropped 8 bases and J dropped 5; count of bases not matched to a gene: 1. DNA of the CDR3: TGTGCCAGCGGGACAGGGAACAATGAGCAGTTCTTC. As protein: CASGTGNNEQFF.

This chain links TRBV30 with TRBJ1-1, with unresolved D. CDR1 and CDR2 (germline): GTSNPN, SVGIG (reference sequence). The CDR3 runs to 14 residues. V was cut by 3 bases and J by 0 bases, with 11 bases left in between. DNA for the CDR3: TGTGCCTGGAGGTCATGGGCTTTGAACACTGAAGCTTTCTTT. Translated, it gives CAWRSWALNTEAFF. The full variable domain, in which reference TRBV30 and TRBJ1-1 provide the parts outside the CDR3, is SQTIHQWPATLVQPVGSPLSLECTVEGTSNPNLYWYRQAAGRGLQLLFYSVGIGQISSEVPQNLSASRPQDRQFILSSKKLLLSDSGFYLCAWRSWALNTEAFFGQGTRLTVV.

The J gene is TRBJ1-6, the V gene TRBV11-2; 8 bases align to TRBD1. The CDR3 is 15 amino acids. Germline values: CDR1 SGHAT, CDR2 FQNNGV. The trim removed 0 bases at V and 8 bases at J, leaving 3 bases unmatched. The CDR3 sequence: CASSLDWTGYSPLHF. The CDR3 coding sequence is TGTGCCAGCAGCTTAGACTGGACAGGGTATTCACCCCTCCACTTT.

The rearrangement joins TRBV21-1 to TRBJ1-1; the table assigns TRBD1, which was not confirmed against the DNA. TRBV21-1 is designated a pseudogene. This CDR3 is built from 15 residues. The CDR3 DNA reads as TGTGCCAGCAAGGGGAACATAGTCATGAACACTGAAGCTTTCTTT. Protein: CASKGNIVMNTEAFF.

The CDR3 here is CASSQGGPNQPQHF. The DNA of the CDR3 is TGTGCCAGCAGCCAAGGGGGCCCTAATCAGCCCCAGCATTTT. The V gene is TRBV3-1 (or the pseudogene TRBV3-2), the J gene TRBJ1-5, with a tentative D call TRBD1 (5 bases). The CDR3 covers 14 residues. Looked up from germline, CDR1 is LGHDT and CDR2 is YNNKEL (reference sequence). The V end lost 1 base, the J end lost 4 bases, and 8 bases lay between the germline ends.

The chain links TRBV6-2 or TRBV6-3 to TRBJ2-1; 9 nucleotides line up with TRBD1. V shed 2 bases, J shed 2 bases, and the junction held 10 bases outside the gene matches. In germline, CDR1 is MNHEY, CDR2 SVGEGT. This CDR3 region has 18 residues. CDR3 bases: TGTGCCAGCAGTTACGAGGGACAGGGCATCCCCACCTACAATGAGCAGTTCTTC. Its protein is CASSYEGQGIPTYNEQFF.

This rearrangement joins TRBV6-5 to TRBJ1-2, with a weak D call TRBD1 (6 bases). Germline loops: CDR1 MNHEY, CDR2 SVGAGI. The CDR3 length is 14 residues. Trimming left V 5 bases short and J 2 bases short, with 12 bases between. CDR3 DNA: TGTGCCAGCAGTCCGGGACATATAAACTATGGCTACACCTTC. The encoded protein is CASSPGHINYGYTF.

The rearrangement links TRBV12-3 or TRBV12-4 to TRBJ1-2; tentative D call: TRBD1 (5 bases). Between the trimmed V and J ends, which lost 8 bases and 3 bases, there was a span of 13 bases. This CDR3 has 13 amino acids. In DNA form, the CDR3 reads TGTGCCAGCGGCCAAAGACAGTACTATGGCTACACCTTC. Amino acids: CASGQRQYYGYTF.

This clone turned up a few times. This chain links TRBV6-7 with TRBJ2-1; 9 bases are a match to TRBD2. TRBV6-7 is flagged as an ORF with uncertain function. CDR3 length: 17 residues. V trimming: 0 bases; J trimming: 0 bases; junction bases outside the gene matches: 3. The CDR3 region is CASSYSLAGTSYNEQFF. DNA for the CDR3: TGTGCCAGCAGTTACTCCCTAGCGGGAACCTCCTACAATGAGCAGTTCTTC.

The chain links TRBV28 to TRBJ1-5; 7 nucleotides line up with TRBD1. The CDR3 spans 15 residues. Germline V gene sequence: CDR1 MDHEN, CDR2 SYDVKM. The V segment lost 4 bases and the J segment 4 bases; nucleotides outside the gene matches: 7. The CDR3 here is CASSSPTGRNQPQHF. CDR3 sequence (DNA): TGTGCCAGCAGTTCCCCGACAGGGAGGAATCAGCCCCAGCATTTT.

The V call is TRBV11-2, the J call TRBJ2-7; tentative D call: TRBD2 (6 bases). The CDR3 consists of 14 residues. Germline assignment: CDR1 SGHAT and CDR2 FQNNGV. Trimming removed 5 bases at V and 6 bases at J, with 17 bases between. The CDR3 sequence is CASSLVGGAGEQYF. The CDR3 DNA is TGTGCCAGCAGCCTAGTAGGCGGGGCCGGCGAGCAGTACTTC.

For the CDR3, the DNA is TGTGCCTGGAGTGTACGGGCGGGGGCAAATCAGCCCCAGCATTTT. This sequence encodes CAWSVRAGANQPQHF. This chain joins TRBV30 and TRBJ1-5, with D tentatively TRBD1 (6 bases). Trimming pared 0 bases from V and 4 bases from J, leaving 13 bases between. This CDR3 is 15 amino acids long. The germline V gene has CDR1 GTSNPN and CDR2 SVGIG (reference sequence). The variable domain in full, completed from reference TRBV30 and TRBJ1-5, reads SQTIHQWPATLVQPVGSPLSLECTVEGTSNPNLYWYRQAAGRGLQLLFYSVGIGQISSEVPQNLSASRPQDRQFILSSKKLLLSDSGFYLCAWSVRAGANQPQHFGDGTRLSIL.

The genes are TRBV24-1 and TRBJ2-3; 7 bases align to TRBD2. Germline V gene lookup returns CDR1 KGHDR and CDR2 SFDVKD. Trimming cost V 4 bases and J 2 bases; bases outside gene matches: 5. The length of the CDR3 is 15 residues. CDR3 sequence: CATSDRGLDTDTQYF. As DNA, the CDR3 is TGTGCCACCAGTGACCGTGGACTAGACACAGATACGCAGTATTTT.

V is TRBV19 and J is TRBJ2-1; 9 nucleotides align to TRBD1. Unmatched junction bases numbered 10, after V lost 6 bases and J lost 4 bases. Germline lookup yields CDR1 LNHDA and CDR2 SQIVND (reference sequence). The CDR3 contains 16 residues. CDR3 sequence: CASSLSSGTGYNEQFF. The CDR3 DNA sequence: TGTGCCAGTAGCCTAAGCTCCGGGACAGGGTACAATGAGCAGTTCTTC.

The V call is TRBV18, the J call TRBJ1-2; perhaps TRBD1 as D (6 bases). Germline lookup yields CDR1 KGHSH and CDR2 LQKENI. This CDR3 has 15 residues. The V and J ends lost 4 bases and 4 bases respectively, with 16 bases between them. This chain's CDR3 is CASSLSSGGGYGYTF. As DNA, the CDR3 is TGTGCCAGCTCACTATCCTCGGGGGGCGGCTATGGCTACACCTTC.

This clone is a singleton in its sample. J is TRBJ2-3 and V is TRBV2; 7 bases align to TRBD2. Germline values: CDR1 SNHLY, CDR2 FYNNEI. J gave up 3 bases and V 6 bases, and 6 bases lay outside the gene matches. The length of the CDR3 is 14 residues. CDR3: CASSPLGGTDTQYF. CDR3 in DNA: TGTGCCAGCAGCCCCCTGGGGGGGACAGATACGCAGTATTTT.

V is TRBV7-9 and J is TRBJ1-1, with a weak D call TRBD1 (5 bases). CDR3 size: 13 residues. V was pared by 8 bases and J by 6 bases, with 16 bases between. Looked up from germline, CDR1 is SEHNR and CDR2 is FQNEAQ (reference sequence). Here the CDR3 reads CASARGGMAEAFF. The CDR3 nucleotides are TGTGCCAGCGCCCGGGGGGGGATGGCTGAAGCTTTCTTT.

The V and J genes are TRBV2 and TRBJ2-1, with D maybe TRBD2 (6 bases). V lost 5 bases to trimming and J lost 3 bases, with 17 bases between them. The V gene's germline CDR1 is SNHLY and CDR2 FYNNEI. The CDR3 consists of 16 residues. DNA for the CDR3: TGTGCCAGCAGTCCGGGGAGGCGGGGCGGCTACAATGAGCAGTTCTTC. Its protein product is CASSPGRRGGYNEQFF.

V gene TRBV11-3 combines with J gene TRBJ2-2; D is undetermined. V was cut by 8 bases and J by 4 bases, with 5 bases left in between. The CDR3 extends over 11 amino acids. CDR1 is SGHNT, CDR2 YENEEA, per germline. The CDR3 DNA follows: TGTGCCAGCCGCGGCACCGGGGAGCTGTTTTTT. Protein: CASRGTGELFF.

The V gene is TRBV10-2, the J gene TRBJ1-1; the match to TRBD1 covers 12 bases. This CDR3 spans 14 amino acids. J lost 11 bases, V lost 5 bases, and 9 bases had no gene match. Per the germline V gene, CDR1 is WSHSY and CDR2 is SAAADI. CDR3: CASSPLGQGASAFF. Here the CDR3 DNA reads TGCGCCAGCAGTCCGTTGGGACAGGGGGCCTCGGCTTTCTTT.

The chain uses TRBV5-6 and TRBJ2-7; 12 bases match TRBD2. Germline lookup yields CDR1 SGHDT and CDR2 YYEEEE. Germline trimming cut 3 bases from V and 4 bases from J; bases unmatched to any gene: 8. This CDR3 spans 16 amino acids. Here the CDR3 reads CASSSPGLAGVYEQYF. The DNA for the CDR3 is TGTGCCAGCAGCTCCCCGGGACTAGCGGGTGTATACGAGCAGTACTTC.

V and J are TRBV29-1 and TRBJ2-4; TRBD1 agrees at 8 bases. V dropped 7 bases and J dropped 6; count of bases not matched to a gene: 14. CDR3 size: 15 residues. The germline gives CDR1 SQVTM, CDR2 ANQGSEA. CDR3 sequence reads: CSARGGYRGVNIQYF. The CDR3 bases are TGCAGCGCCCGAGGGGGTTACAGGGGGGTAAACATTCAGTACTTC.

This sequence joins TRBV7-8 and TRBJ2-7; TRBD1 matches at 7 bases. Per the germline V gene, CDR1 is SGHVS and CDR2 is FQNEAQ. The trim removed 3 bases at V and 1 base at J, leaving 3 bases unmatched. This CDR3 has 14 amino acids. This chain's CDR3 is CASSFGDSSYEQYF. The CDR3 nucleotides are TGTGCCAGCAGCTTTGGGGACAGTTCCTACGAGCAGTACTTC.

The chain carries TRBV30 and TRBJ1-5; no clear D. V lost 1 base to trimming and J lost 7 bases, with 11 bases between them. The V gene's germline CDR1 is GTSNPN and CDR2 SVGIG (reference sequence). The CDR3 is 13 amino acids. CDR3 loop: CAWSDGSGQPQHF. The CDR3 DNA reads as TGTGCCTGGAGTGACGGGAGCGGACAGCCCCAGCATTTT. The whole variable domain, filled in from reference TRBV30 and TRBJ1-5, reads SQTIHQWPATLVQPVGSPLSLECTVEGTSNPNLYWYRQAAGRGLQLLFYSVGIGQISSEVPQNLSASRPQDRQFILSSKKLLLSDSGFYLCAWSDGSGQPQHFGDGTRLSIL.

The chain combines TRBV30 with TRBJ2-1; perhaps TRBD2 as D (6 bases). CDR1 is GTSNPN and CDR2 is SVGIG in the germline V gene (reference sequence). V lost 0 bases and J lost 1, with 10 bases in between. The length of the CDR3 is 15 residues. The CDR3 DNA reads TGTGCCTGGAGTGTACTAGCTGGGTCCTACAATGAGCAGTTCTTC. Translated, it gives CAWSVLAGSYNEQFF.

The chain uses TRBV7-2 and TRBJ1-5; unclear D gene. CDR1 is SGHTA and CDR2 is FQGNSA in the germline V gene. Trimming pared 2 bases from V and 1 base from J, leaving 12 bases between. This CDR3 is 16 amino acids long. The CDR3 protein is CASSLQGGMSNQPQHF. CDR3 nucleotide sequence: TGTGCCAGCAGCTTACAAGGAGGGATGAGCAATCAGCCCCAGCATTTT.

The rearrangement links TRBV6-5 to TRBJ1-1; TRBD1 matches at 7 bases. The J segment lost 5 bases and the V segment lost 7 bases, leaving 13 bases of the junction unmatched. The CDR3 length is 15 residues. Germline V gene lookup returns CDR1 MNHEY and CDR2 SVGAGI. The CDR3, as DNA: TGTGCCAGCACCTTCTTTCGACAGGGAGGAACTGAAGCTTTCTTT. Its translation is CASTFFRQGGTEAFF.

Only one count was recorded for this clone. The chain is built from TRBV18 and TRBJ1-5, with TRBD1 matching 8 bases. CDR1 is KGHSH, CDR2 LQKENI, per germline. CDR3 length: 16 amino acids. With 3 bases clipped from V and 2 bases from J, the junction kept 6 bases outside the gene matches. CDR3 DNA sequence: TGTGCCAGCTCACCCTCTCAGGGGGCCCGCAATCAGCCCCAGCATTTT. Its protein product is CASSPSQGARNQPQHF.

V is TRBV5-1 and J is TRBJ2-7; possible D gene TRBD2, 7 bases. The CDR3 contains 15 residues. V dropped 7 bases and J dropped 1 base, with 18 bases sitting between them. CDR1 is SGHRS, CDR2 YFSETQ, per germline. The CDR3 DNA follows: TGCGCCAGCTCCGTGGGGGGGGCGGAGTCCTACGAGCAGTACTTC. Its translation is CASSVGGAESYEQYF.